The clone carrying this T cell receptor beta chain has just a few counts. Antigen unknown. The read terminates 3 residues ahead of where the CDR3 ends, so the germline J gene completes it. The sample holds other DNA sequences that translate to the same CDR3. The data derive from a study of T cell clonality in common variable immunodeficiency. The repertoire was sequenced with immunoSEQ multiplex PCR; TCRdb's copy has only in-frame clones and lacks some. The sample shows approximately 35,000 clones, none of them appearing just once. Germline values: CDR1 SGHVS, CDR2 FNYEAQ. The CDR3 is 14 residues long. V dropped 5 bases and J dropped 3; count of bases not matched to a gene: 4. Study results and caveats: Shared TCRbeta clones were fewer between CVID subjects than controls. Reportedly, TCR beta sequences from common variable immunodeficiency showed fewer deletions and N-nucleotide insertions.

The chain uses TRBV7-6 and TRBJ2-3; 8 positions agree with TRBD1. The sequence came from a human donor with common variable immunodeficiency. The sequencing sample was made of peripheral blood mononuclear cells. Incomplete CDR3 DNA: TGTGCCAGCAGCCCAGACAGGGGAACAGATACG. Translated, it gives CASSPDRGTDT. From start to end, the CDR3 is CASSPDRGTDTQYF.